One and the same sample provided the 10 T cell receptor beta chains below, sequenced in a study of blood T cell repertoires in COVID-19. Sequenced by immunoSEQ multiplex PCR; TCRdb stores in-frame clones only, minus some. The repertoire holds 200,000 to 250,000 clones, with 80% to 85% as singletons. The sample was peripheral blood. Receptors were obtained from an elderly woman with active or convalescent COVID-19.

This rearrangement joins TRBV27 to TRBJ2-2; tentatively, D is TRBD2 (6 bases). Trimming pared 7 bases from V and 0 bases from J, leaving 12 bases between. Looked up from germline, CDR1 is MNHEY and CDR2 is SMNVEV (reference sequence). The CDR3 consists of 15 residues. The CDR3 is CASTAGSANTGELFF. The DNA of the CDR3 is TGTGCCAGCACCGCCGGGAGCGCGAACACCGGGGAGCTGTTTTTT.

The chain combines TRBV30 with TRBJ1-5; D may be TRBD1 (6 bases). Germline CDR1 and CDR2: GTSNPN and SVGIG (reference sequence). V lost 3 bases to trimming and J lost 2 bases, with 11 bases between them. The CDR3 contains 14 residues. DNA of the CDR3: TGTGCCTGGAGGTTTGCAGGGGGCAATCAGCCCCAGCATTTT. This translates into CAWRFAGGNQPQHF.

The J gene is TRBJ1-5, the V gene TRBV29-1; TRBD1 agrees at 8 bases. This CDR3 region has 13 residues. Per the germline V gene, CDR1 is SQVTM and CDR2 is ANQGSEA. After removal of 6 bases from V and 6 bases from J, the junction contained 7 bases not matched to a gene. This CDR3 reads CSVGTGGLQPQHF. Here the CDR3 DNA reads TGCAGCGTCGGGACAGGAGGTCTTCAGCCCCAGCATTTT.

V usage is TRBV27 and J usage is TRBJ2-1; TRBD2 matches 7 bases. Germline values: CDR1 MNHEY, CDR2 SMNVEV (reference sequence). J gave up 6 bases and V 3 bases, and 8 bases lay outside the gene matches. The CDR3 length is 15 residues. The DNA for the CDR3 is TGTGCCAGCAGTTTGGTGCTAGCGGTCTTCAATGAGCAGTTCTTC. Encoded protein: CASSLVLAVFNEQFF.

The CDR3 nucleotides read TGTGCCAGCAGCTTGGGTGGACTAGCGGGGGCTATGTACGAGCAGTACTTC. Its translation: CASSLGGLAGAMYEQYF. V gene TRBV5-4 combines with J gene TRBJ2-7; 13 bases fit TRBD2. This CDR3 spans 17 amino acids. V lost 0 bases, J lost 4 bases, and 7 bases stayed unmatched. CDR1 is SGHNT, CDR2 YYREEE, per germline (reference sequence).

This chain connects TRBV6-2 or TRBV6-3 to TRBJ2-1; TRBD2 might be the D (5 bases). There are 16 residues in the CDR3. Trimming pared 2 bases from V and 2 bases from J, leaving 13 bases between. Per germline, CDR1 MNHEY and CDR2 SVGEGT. The CDR3 coding sequence is TGTGCCAGCAGTTACGGACTCGGGCCGACCTACAATGAGCAGTTCTTC. This translates into CASSYGLGPTYNEQFF.

V is TRBV5-1 and J is TRBJ1-3, with D possibly being TRBD1 (5 bases). CDR1 is SGHRS, CDR2 YFSETQ, per germline. Deletions cut 2 bases from V and 0 bases from J, with 9 bases between. This CDR3 has 15 amino acids. The CDR3 region is CASSFAGVSGNTIYF. CDR3 in DNA: TGCGCCAGCAGCTTCGCGGGGGTCTCTGGAAACACCATATATTTT.

The gene calls are TRBV7-2 and TRBJ2-7, with D tentatively TRBD1 (7 bases). Looked up from germline, CDR1 is SGHTA and CDR2 is FQGNSA. The CDR3 totals 17 residues. The V end lost 1 base, the J end lost 0 bases, and 16 bases lay between the germline ends. The CDR3 sequence: CASSLVGGTAISYEQYF. The DNA for the CDR3 is TGTGCCAGCAGCTTAGTGGGCGGGACAGCCATCTCCTACGAGCAGTACTTC.

This chain joins TRBV6-2 or TRBV6-3 and TRBJ1-1; D possibly corresponds to TRBD1 (5 bases). V lost 5 bases and J 5 bases, leaving 12 bases between the germline ends. This CDR3 comprises 13 residues. From germline, CDR1 is MNHEY and CDR2 SVGEGT. In nucleotides, the CDR3 is TGTGCCAGCAGTCCCGCGGGGGGGACTGAAGCTTTCTTT. This encodes CASSPAGGTEAFF.

The CDR3 here is CASKGLGRGPEQYF. For the CDR3, the DNA is TGTGCCAGCAAGGGGCTCGGAAGGGGGCCCGAGCAGTACTTC. This chain uses TRBV27 with TRBJ2-7; 7 bases are a match to TRBD1. The CDR3 spans 14 residues. Germline V CDR1 and CDR2: MNHEY, SMNVEV (reference sequence). The trim removed 7 bases at V and 6 bases at J, leaving 12 bases unmatched.